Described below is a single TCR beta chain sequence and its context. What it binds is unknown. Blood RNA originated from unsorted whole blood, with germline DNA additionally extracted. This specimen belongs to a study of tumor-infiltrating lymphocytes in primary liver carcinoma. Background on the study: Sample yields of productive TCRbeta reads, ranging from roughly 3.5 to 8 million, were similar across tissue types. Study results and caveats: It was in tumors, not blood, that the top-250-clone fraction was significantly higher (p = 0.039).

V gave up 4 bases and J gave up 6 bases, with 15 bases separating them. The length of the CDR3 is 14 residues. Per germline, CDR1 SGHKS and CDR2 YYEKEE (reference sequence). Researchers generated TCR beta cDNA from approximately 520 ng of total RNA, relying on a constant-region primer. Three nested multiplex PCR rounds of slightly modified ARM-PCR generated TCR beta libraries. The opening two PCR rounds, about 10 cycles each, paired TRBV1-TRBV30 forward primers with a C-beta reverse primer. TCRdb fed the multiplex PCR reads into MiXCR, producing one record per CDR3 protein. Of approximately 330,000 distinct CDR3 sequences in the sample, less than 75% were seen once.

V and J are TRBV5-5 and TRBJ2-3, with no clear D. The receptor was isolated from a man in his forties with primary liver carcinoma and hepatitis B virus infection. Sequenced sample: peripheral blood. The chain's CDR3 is CASSPTSTDDTQYF. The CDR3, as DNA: TGTGCCAGCAGCCCCACCTCGACCGATGATACGCAGTATTTT.